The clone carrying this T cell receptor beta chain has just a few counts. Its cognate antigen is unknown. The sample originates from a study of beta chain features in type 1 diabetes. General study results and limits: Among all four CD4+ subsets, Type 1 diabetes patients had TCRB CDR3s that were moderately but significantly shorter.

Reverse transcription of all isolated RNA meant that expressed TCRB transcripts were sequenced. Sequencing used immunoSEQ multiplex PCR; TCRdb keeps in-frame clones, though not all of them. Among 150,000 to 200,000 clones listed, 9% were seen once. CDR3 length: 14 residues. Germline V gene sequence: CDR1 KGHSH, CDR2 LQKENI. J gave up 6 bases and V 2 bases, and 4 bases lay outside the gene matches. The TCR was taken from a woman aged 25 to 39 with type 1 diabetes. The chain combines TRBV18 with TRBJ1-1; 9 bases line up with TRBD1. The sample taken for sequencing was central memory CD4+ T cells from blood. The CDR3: CASSPNRGLAEAFF. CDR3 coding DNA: TGTGCCAGCTCACCAAACAGGGGGCTCGCTGAAGCTTTCTTT.